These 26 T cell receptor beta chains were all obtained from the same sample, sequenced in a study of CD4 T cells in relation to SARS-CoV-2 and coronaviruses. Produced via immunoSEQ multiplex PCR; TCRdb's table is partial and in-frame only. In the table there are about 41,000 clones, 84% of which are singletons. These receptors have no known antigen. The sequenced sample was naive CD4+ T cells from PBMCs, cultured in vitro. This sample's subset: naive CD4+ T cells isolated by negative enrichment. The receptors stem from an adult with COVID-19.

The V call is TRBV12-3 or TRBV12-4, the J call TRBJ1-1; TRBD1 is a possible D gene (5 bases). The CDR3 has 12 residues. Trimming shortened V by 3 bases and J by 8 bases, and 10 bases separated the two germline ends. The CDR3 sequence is CASSLGQDEAFF. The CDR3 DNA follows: TGTGCCAGCAGTTTGGGGCAGGACGAAGCTTTCTTT.

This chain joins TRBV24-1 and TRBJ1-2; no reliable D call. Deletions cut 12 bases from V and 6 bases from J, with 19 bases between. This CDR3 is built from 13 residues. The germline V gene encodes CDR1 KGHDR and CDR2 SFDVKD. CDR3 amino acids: CAVSSEGPDGYTF. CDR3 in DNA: TGTGCCGTTTCATCGGAGGGCCCGGATGGCTACACCTTC.

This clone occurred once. The CDR3 is CASSQDGLPRNTGELFF. CDR3 sequence (DNA): TGTGCCAGCAGCCAAGATGGTCTTCCTCGGAACACCGGGGAGCTGTTTTTT. The chain couples TRBV4-2 to TRBJ2-2; D is ambiguous. The CDR3 runs to 17 residues. CDR1 is LGHNA, CDR2 YNFKEQ, per germline. V lost 0 bases and J 1 base, leaving 12 bases between the germline ends.

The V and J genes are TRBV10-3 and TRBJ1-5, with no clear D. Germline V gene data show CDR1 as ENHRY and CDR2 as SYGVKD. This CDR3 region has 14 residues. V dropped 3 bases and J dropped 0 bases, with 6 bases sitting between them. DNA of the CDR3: TGTGCCATCAGTGACAGTAATAGCAATCAGCCCCAGCATTTT. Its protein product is CAISDSNSNQPQHF.

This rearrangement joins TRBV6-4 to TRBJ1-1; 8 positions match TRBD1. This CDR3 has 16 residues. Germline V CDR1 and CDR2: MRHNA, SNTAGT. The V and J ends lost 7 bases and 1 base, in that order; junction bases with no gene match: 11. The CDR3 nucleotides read TGTGCCAGCACTCATGACGGACAGGGAAGGAACACTGAAGCTTTCTTT. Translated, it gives CASTHDGQGRNTEAFF.

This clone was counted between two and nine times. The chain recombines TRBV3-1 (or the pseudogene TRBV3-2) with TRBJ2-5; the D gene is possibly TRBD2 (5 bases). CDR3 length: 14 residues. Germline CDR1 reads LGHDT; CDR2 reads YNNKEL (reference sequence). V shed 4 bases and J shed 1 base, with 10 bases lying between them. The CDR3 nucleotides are TGTGCCAGCAGCCCCACTAGGAGCCAAGAGACCCAGTACTTC. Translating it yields CASSPTRSQETQYF.

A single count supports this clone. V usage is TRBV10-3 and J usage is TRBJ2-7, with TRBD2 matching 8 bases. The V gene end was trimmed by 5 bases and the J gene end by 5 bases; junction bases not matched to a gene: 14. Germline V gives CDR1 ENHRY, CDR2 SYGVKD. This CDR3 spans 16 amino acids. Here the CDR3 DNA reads TGTGCCATCAGTCGAAACCCCGGGGGGGGAACTAACGAGCAGTACTTC. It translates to CAISRNPGGGTNEQYF.

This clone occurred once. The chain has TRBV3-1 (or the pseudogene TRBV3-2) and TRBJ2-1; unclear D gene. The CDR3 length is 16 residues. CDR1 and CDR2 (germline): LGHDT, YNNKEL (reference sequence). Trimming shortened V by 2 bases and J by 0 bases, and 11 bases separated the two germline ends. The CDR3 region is CASSQTRLSSYNEQFF. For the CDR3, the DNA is TGTGCCAGCAGCCAAACGCGGCTGAGCTCCTACAATGAGCAGTTCTTC.

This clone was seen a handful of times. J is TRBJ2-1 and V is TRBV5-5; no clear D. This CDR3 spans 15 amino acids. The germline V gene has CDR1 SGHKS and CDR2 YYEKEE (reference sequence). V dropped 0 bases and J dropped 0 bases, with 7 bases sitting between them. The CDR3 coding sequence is TGTGCCAGCAGCTTGGTGGGCTACTCCTACAATGAGCAGTTCTTC. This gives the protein CASSLVGYSYNEQFF.

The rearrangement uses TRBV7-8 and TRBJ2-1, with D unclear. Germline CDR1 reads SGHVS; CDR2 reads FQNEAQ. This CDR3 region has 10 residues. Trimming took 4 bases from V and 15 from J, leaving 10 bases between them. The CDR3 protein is CASSSLDVFF. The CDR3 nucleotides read TGTGCCAGCAGCTCGCTGGACGTGTTCTTC.

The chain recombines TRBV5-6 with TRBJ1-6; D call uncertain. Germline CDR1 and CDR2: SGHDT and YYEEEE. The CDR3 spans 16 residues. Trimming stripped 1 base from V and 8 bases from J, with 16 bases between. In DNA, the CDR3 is TGTGCCAGCAGCTTGTATTCGAGGGAACGTCATTCACCCCTCCACTTT. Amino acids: CASSLYSRERHSPLHF.

The CDR3, as DNA: TGTGCCAGCACGAGGCAGGGCTCCTACGAGCAGTACTTC. Its translation: CASTRQGSYEQYF. The gene calls are TRBV28 and TRBJ2-7; D perhaps matches TRBD1 (5 bases). The CDR3 spans 13 residues. Trimming left V 7 bases short and J 0 bases short, with 10 bases between. CDR1 and CDR2 (germline): MDHEN, SYDVKM.

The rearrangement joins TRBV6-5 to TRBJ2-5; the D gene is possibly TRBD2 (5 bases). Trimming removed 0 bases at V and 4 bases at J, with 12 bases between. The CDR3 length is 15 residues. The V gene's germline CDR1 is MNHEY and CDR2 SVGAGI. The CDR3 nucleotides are TGTGCCAGCAGTTACTCCTCCCGGGGTCGAGAGACCCAGTACTTC. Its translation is CASSYSSRGRETQYF.

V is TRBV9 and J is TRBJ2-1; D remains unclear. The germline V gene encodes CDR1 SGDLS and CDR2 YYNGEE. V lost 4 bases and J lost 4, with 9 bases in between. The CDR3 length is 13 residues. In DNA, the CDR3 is TGTGCCAGCAGCCTCTCCGCTTACAATGAGCAGTTCTTC. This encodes CASSLSAYNEQFF.

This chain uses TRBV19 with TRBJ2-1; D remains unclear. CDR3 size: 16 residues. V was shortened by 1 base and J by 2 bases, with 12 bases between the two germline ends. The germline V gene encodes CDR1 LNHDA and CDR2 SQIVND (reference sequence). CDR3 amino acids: CASSIVGDTAYNEQFF. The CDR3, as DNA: TGTGCCAGTAGTATAGTTGGAGACACAGCCTACAATGAGCAGTTCTTC.

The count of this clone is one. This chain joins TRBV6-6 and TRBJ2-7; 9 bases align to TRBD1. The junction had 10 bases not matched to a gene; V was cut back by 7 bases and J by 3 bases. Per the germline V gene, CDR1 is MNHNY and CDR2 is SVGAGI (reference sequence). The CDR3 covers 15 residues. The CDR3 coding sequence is TGTGCCAGCACACAGGGGGCTCGTAATCTCTACGAGCAGTACTTC. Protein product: CASTQGARNLYEQYF.

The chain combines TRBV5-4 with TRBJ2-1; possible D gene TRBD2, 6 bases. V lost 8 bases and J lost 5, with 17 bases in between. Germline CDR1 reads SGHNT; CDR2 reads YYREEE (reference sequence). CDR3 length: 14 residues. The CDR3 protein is CASSPLDYDNEQFF. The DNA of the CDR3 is TGTGCCAGTAGCCCTTTGGACTACGACAATGAGCAGTTCTTC.

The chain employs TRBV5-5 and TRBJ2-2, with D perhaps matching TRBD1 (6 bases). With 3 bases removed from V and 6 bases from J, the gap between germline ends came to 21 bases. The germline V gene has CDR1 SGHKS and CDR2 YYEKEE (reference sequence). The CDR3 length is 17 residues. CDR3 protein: CASSSPYRNRVPGELFF. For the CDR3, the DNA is TGTGCCAGCAGCTCGCCCTATAGAAACAGGGTACCCGGGGAGCTGTTTTTT. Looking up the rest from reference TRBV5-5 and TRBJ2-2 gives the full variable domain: DAGVTQSPTHLIKTRGQQVTLRCSPISGHKSVSWYQQVLGQGPQFIFQYYEKEERGRGNFPDRFSARQFPNYSSELNVNALLLGDSALYLCASSSPYRNRVPGELFFGEGSRLTVL.

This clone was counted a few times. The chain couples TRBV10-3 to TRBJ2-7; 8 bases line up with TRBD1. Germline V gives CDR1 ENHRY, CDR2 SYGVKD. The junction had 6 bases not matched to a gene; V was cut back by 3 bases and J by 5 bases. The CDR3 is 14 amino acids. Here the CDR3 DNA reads TGTGCCATCAGTGATATACAGGGGGACAACGAGCAGTACTTC. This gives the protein CAISDIQGDNEQYF.

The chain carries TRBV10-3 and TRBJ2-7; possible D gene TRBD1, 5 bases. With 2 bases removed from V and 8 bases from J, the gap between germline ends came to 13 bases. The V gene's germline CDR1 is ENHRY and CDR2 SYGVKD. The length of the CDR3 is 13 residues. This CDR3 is CAISEPQGTKQYF. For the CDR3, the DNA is TGTGCCATCAGTGAGCCCCAGGGAACCAAGCAGTACTTC.

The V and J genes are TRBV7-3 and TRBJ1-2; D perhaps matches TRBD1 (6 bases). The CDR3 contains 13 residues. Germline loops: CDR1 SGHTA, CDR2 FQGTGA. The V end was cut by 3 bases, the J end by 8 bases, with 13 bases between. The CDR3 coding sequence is TGTGCCAGCAGCTTCGGGGGGCGCCAAGGCTACACCTTC. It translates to CASSFGGRQGYTF.

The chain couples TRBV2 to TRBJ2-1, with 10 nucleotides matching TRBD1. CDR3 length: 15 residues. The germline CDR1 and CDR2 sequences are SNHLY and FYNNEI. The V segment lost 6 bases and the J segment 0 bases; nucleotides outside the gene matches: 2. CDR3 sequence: CASSWTGGSYNEQFF. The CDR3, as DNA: TGTGCCAGCAGCTGGACAGGGGGCTCCTACAATGAGCAGTTCTTC.

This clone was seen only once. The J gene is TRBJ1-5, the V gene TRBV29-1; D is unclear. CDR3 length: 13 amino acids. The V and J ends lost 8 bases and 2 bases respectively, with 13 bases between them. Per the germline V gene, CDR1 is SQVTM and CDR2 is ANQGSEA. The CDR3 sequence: CSIRMAGNQPQHF. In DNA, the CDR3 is TGCAGCATCCGGATGGCGGGCAATCAGCCCCAGCATTTT.

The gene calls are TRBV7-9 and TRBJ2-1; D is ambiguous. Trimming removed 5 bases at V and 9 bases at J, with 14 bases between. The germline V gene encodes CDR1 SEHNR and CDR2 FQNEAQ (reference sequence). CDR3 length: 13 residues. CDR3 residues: CASSPRPDSEQFF. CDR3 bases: TGTGCCAGCAGCCCCCGGCCCGACTCTGAGCAGTTCTTC. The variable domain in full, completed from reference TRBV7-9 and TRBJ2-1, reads DTGVSQNPRHKITKRGQNVTFRCDPISEHNRLYWYRQTLGQGPEFLTYFQNEAQLEKSRLLSDRFSAERPKGSFSTLEIQRTEQGDSAMYLCASSPRPDSEQFFGPGTRLTVL.

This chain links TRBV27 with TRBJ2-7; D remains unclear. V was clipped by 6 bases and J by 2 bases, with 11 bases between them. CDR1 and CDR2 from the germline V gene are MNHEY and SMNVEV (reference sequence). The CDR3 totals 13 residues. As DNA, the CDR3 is TGTGCCAGCAGACCCTCCGCAGCCTACGAGCAGTACTTC. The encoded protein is CASRPSAAYEQYF.

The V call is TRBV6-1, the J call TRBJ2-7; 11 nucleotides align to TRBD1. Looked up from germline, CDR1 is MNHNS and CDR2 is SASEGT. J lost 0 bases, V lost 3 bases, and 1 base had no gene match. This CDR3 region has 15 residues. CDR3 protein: CASSEGTGGSYEQYF. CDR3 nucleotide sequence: TGTGCCAGCAGTGAGGGGACAGGGGGCTCCTACGAGCAGTACTTC.